The rows below give T cell receptor beta chains drawn from one sample of a study of T-cell reconstitution after alpha-beta-depleted transplantation in children. TCRdb reprocessed the PCR reads with MiXCR, giving one entry per CDR3 protein. The table has about 160,000 distinct CDR3 sequences, around 10% seen once. The source was PBMCs, collected before TCRalphabeta/CD19-depleted stem cell transplant. These receptors were taken from a boy between 2 and 10 years old with acute myeloid leukemia, due to receive a stem cell transplant. CDR3s include the opening cysteine and the closing phenylalanine or tryptophan. D genes are given only for firm matches. Some rows have no size entry. The others give once, few or many, or a class for an expanded clone.

v_gene	abundance	d_gene	j_gene	CDR3nt	CDR3aa
TRBV29-1	many	NA	TRBJ1-1	TGCAGCGTTTCCCAGGGTTATGAGACTGAAGCTTTCTTT	CSVSQGYETEAFF
TRBV3-1	many	TRBD2	TRBJ2-4	TGTGCCAGCAGCCCTAGACTAGCGGGGGGATTAGCCAAAAACATTCAGTACTTC	CASSPRLAGGLAKNIQYF
TRBV30	NA	NA	TRBJ1-1	TGTGCCTGGGGACAGATGAACACTGAAGCTTTCTTT	CAWGQMNTEAFF
TRBV20-1	many	NA	TRBJ1-4	TGCAGTGCTGCCCCGGCGGGAGGGAGTGAAAAACTGTTTTTT	CSAAPAGGSEKLFF
TRBV11-2	many	NA	TRBJ2-3	TGTGCCAGCAGCTTATTCGGTCGACAGAGCACAGATACGCAGTATTTT	CASSLFGRQSTDTQYF
TRBV6-2/TRBV6-3	few	TRBD2	TRBJ2-2	TGTGCCAGCAGTTACCACGGGACTAATTACACCGGGGAGCTGTTTTTT	CASSYHGTNYTGELFF
TRBV7-3	few	NA	TRBJ1-2	TGTGCCAGCAGCTTTCGGGGGTCCCGGTTCTATGGCTACACCTTC	CASSFRGSRFYGYTF
TRBV11-3	many	NA	TRBJ1-5	TGTGCCAGCAGCTTAGATAAGTGGCCGAATCAGCCCCAGCATTTT	CASSLDKWPNQPQHF
TRBV12-3/TRBV12-4	NA	NA	TRBJ2-5	TGTGCCAGCAGCCCCTCGACCCTCGTGGGGACCCAGTACTTC	CASSPSTLVGTQYF
TRBV15	NA	TRBD2	TRBJ2-2	TGTGCCACCAGGGGCGGGGGGGGGAACACCGGGGAGCTGTTTTTT	CATRGGGGNTGELFF
TRBV18	many	TRBD2	TRBJ2-1	TGTGCCAGCTCACCCGCTAGCGGGGGCCTCTACAATGAGCAGTTCTTC	CASSPASGGLYNEQFF
TRBV14	many	NA	TRBJ2-1	TGTGCCAGCAGCCAAGATAGGACTCTCAATGAGCAGTTCTTC	CASSQDRTLNEQFF
TRBV5-1	many	NA	TRBJ2-1	TGCGCCACCGGGCGGTCTGGGAGCTCCTACAATGAGCAGTTCTTC	CATGRSGSSYNEQFF
TRBV11-1	many	TRBD2	TRBJ2-3	TGTGCCAGCAGCTTACTCCGGACTAGCGGAGCTAGCACAGATACGCAGTATTTT	CASSLLRTSGASTDTQYF
TRBV7-8	NA	NA	TRBJ1-1	TGTGCCAGCAGCTTAGGGGGGGGGGCGTACACTGAAGCTTTCTTT	CASSLGGGAYTEAFF
TRBV18	many	TRBD2	TRBJ2-3	TGTGCCAGCTCACCATATGAAGCGGGGGGGCGCGCAGATACGCAGTATTTT	CASSPYEAGGRADTQYF
TRBV7-9	few	NA	TRBJ2-3	TGTGCCAGCAGCTTACCCGCGACAGGCTACTACACAGATACGCAGTATTTT	CASSLPATGYYTDTQYF
TRBV20-1	few	TRBD2	TRBJ2-1	TGCAGTGCTAGCTCGTCTAGCGGTGGTGATGAGCAGTTCTTC	CSASSSSGGDEQFF
TRBV30	few	NA	TRBJ2-6	TGTGCCTGGAGTAGGTACTCTGGGGCCAACGTCCTGACTTTC	CAWSRYSGANVLTF
TRBV7-2	many	NA	TRBJ2-1	TGTGCCAGCAGCTTAGGTAGGGTCTACAATGAGCAGTTCTTC	CASSLGRVYNEQFF
TRBV29-1	many	TRBD1	TRBJ1-1	TGCAGCGCGAACAGGGGGGCGGCTGAAGCTTTCTTT	CSANRGAAEAFF
TRBV15	many	NA	TRBJ2-1	TGTGCCACCAGCTCCCGAAGGGGACCTGGGATTGACAATGAGCAGTTCTTC	CATSSRRGPGIDNEQFF
TRBV12-3/TRBV12-4	many	TRBD2	TRBJ2-3	TGTGCCAGCACCTTGATCGGGAGGACAGATACGCAGTATTTT	CASTLIGRTDTQYF
TRBV24-1	many	NA	TRBJ2-1	TGTGCCACCAGACAAAACAGCGGAGGTGAGCAGTTCTTC	CATRQNSGGEQFF
TRBV7-8	many	NA	TRBJ1-5	TGTGCCAGCAGCTTAGGGCAGGCGGGGGGCAATCAGCCCCAGCATTTT	CASSLGQAGGNQPQHF
TRBV6-1	many	NA	TRBJ1-3	TGTGCCAGCAGTAAAGTTTCGACAGCCTACTCTGGAAACACCATATATTTT	CASSKVSTAYSGNTIYF